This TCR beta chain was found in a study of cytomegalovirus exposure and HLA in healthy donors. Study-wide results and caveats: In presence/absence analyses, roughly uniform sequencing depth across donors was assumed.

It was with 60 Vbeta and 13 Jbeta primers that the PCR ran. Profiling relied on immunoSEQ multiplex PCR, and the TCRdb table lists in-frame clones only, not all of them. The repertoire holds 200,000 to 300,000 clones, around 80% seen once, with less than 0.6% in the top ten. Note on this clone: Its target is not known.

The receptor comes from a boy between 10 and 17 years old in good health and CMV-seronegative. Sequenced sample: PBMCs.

CDR3 DNA sequence: TGTGCCAGCACACCACTCGGACAGGGGAGTGAATATGGCTACACCTTC. Translating gives CASTPLGQGSEYGYTF. The chain carries TRBV7-9 and TRBJ1-2; 9 nucleotides agree with TRBD1. The CDR3 covers 16 residues. Per germline, CDR1 SEHNR and CDR2 FQNEAQ (reference sequence). The junction had 14 bases not matched to a gene; V was cut back by 7 bases and J by 5 bases.